Listed below are T cell receptor beta chains from one sample, sequenced in a study of radiotherapy plus CTLA-4 blockade in lung cancer. The method was immunoSEQ multiplex PCR; TCRdb's version includes in-frame clones alone and lacks a portion of them. Seen here are more than 55,000 clones, approximately 84% observed once, and the top ten hold roughly 6%. Sequencing was performed on peripheral blood, taken from a patient treated with radiotherapy plus ipilimumab. The receptor set was obtained from a human donor with non-small cell lung cancer whose response to radiotherapy plus ipilimumab could not be evaluated. Both conserved end residues are part of each CDR3. D genes are given only for firm matches. Part of the rows lack a size; the others show once, few, many or a class for expanded clones.

J gene: TRBJ2-5; V gene: TRBV27; clone size: -; D gene: -; CDR3 protein: CASSPRWGQKTQYF; CDR3 DNA: TGTGCCAGCAGCCCCAGGTGGGGCCAGAAGACCCAGTACTTC
J gene: TRBJ2-3; V gene: TRBV27; clone size: -; D gene: TRBD2; CDR3 protein: CASSLSGGRLDTQYF; CDR3 DNA: TGTGCCAGCAGTTTATCGGGCGGGAGATTAGATACGCAGTATTTT
J gene: TRBJ1-2; V gene: TRBV2; clone size: -; D gene: -; CDR3 protein: CASSEVTDTVYGYTF; CDR3 DNA: TGTGCCAGCAGTGAAGTGACAGACACAGTTTATGGCTACACCTTC
J gene: TRBJ1-1; V gene: TRBV5-1; clone size: -; D gene: -; CDR3 protein: CASSSGWSVGDTEAFF; CDR3 DNA: TGCGCCAGCAGCTCTGGTTGGAGCGTAGGGGACACTGAAGCTTTCTTT
J gene: TRBJ1-1; V gene: TRBV6-5; clone size: -; D gene: -; CDR3 protein: CASISTLVNTEAFF; CDR3 DNA: TGTGCCAGCATTTCTACCCTCGTGAACACTGAAGCTTTCTTT
J gene: TRBJ1-4; V gene: TRBV6-1; clone size: -; D gene: -; CDR3 protein: CASSQQGSSEKLFF; CDR3 DNA: TGTGCCAGCAGTCAACAGGGCTCCTCAGAAAAACTGTTTTTT
J gene: TRBJ2-5; V gene: TRBV9; clone size: -; D gene: TRBD1; CDR3 protein: CASSVGQGVETQYF; CDR3 DNA: TGTGCCAGCAGCGTTGGGCAGGGGGTGGAGACCCAGTACTTC
J gene: TRBJ1-1; V gene: TRBV2; clone size: -; D gene: -; CDR3 protein: CASSEVERMNTEAFF; CDR3 DNA: TGTGCCAGCAGTGAGGTCGAGAGAATGAACACTGAAGCTTTCTTT
J gene: TRBJ2-1; V gene: TRBV28; clone size: -; D gene: TRBD2; CDR3 protein: CASSTYRGQILAGGNEQFF; CDR3 DNA: TGTGCCAGCAGTACCTACAGGGGGCAGATACTAGCGGGAGGAAATGAGCAGTTCTTC
J gene: TRBJ1-2; V gene: TRBV28; clone size: -; D gene: TRBD1; CDR3 protein: CAIVQGALGYTF; CDR3 DNA: TGTGCCATCGTACAGGGGGCTCTCGGCTACACCTTC
J gene: TRBJ2-3; V gene: TRBV7-6; clone size: -; D gene: -; CDR3 protein: CASSLSRGRIDTQYF; CDR3 DNA: TGTGCCAGCAGCTTATCGCGGGGTCGCATTGATACGCAGTATTTT
J gene: TRBJ2-5; V gene: TRBV18; clone size: -; D gene: -; CDR3 protein: CASSPRVQETQYF; CDR3 DNA: TGTGCCAGCTCACCCCGGGTCCAAGAGACCCAGTACTTC
J gene: TRBJ2-1; V gene: TRBV25-1; clone size: -; D gene: TRBD2; CDR3 protein: CASSASGADLKQFF; CDR3 DNA: TGTGCCAGCAGTGCTAGCGGTGCTGACCTTAAGCAGTTCTTC
J gene: TRBJ1-5; V gene: TRBV6-6; clone size: -; D gene: -; CDR3 protein: CASRWTDRNQPQHF; CDR3 DNA: TGTGCCAGCAGGTGGACAGACCGAAATCAGCCCCAGCATTTT
J gene: TRBJ2-2; V gene: TRBV10-3; clone size: -; D gene: -; CDR3 protein: CAISESFVRSTGELFF; CDR3 DNA: TGTGCCATCAGTGAGTCGTTCGTTCGTAGCACCGGGGAGCTGTTTTTT
J gene: TRBJ1-1; V gene: TRBV2; clone size: -; D gene: -; CDR3 protein: CASSEGVGYTEAFF; CDR3 DNA: TGTGCCAGCAGTGAAGGGGTGGGCTACACTGAAGCTTTCTTT
J gene: TRBJ2-7; V gene: TRBV28; clone size: -; D gene: TRBD1; CDR3 protein: CASSRGQGGYEQYF; CDR3 DNA: TGTGCCAGCAGTCGGGGACAGGGAGGTTACGAGCAGTACTTC
J gene: TRBJ2-5; V gene: TRBV28; clone size: -; D gene: -; CDR3 protein: CASSRTLETQYF; CDR3 DNA: TGTGCCAGCAGTCGGACTTTAGAGACCCAGTACTTC
J gene: TRBJ1-6; V gene: TRBV4-1; clone size: -; D gene: TRBD1; CDR3 protein: CASSPWGRGLSPLHF; CDR3 DNA: TGCGCCAGCAGCCCATGGGGCAGGGGGCTGTCACCCCTCCACTTT
J gene: TRBJ2-2; V gene: TRBV12-5; clone size: -; D gene: TRBD2; CDR3 protein: CASERGSNTGELFF; CDR3 DNA: TGTGCTAGTGAGCGGGGGAGTAACACCGGGGAGCTGTTTTTT
J gene: TRBJ2-6; V gene: TRBV7-2; clone size: -; D gene: -; CDR3 protein: CASSTGTGANVLTF; CDR3 DNA: TGTGCCAGCAGCACAGGTACTGGGGCCAACGTCCTGACTTTC
J gene: TRBJ1-3; V gene: TRBV9; clone size: -; D gene: -; CDR3 protein: CASSSRGLGNTIYF; CDR3 DNA: TGTGCCAGCAGCTCGCGGGGGTTGGGGAACACCATATATTTT
J gene: TRBJ2-1; V gene: TRBV7-2; clone size: -; D gene: TRBD2; CDR3 protein: CASSLALAGGQNEQFF; CDR3 DNA: TGTGCCAGCAGCTTAGCGCTAGCGGGAGGTCAAAATGAGCAGTTCTTC
J gene: TRBJ2-5; V gene: TRBV6-5; clone size: -; D gene: TRBD2; CDR3 protein: CASRGLAATGEQYF; CDR3 DNA: TGTGCCAGCAGGGGACTAGCGGCTACGGGGGAGCAGTACTTC
J gene: TRBJ1-1; V gene: TRBV7-2; clone size: -; D gene: TRBD1; CDR3 protein: CASSLTASGDRPNTEAFF; CDR3 DNA: TGTGCCAGCAGCTTAACCGCCTCCGGGGACAGGCCGAACACTGAAGCTTTCTTT
J gene: TRBJ2-3; V gene: TRBV6-1; clone size: -; D gene: -; CDR3 protein: CASIFQGADTQYF; CDR3 DNA: TGTGCCAGCATATTCCAGGGTGCAGATACGCAGTATTTT
J gene: TRBJ1-3; V gene: TRBV7-9; clone size: -; D gene: TRBD1; CDR3 protein: CASMTQDRRTGNTIYF; CDR3 DNA: TGTGCCAGCATGACACAGGACAGGCGGACTGGAAACACCATATATTTT
J gene: TRBJ1-2; V gene: TRBV28; clone size: -; D gene: TRBD1; CDR3 protein: CASSLIGGRYGYTF; CDR3 DNA: TGTGCCAGCAGCCTAATAGGGGGCCGGTATGGCTACACCTTC
J gene: TRBJ1-1; V gene: TRBV20-1; clone size: -; D gene: -; CDR3 protein: CSARSRTEAFF; CDR3 DNA: TGCAGTGCTAGGAGCCGGACTGAAGCTTTCTTT
J gene: TRBJ1-6; V gene: TRBV13; clone size: -; D gene: -; CDR3 protein: CASSSGGYNSPLHF; CDR3 DNA: TGTGCCAGCAGCTCGGGCGGGTATAATTCACCCCTCCACTTT
J gene: TRBJ2-1; V gene: TRBV7-9; clone size: -; D gene: TRBD2; CDR3 protein: CASRLGGATYNEQFF; CDR3 DNA: TGTGCCAGCAGACTCGGGGGGGCGACCTACAATGAGCAGTTCTTC
J gene: TRBJ2-7; V gene: TRBV7-7; clone size: -; D gene: TRBD2; CDR3 protein: CASSPGGRGSYEQYF; CDR3 DNA: TGTGCCAGCAGCCCCGGAGGGAGGGGATCCTACGAGCAGTACTTC
J gene: TRBJ2-3; V gene: TRBV5-4; clone size: few; D gene: TRBD2; CDR3 protein: CASSRGSGADTQYF; CDR3 DNA: TGTGCCAGCAGCCGCGGGAGCGGGGCAGATACGCAGTATTTT
J gene: TRBJ2-3; V gene: TRBV25-1; clone size: -; D gene: TRBD2; CDR3 protein: CASSLIAGTNTDTQYF; CDR3 DNA: TGTGCCAGCAGTCTAATCGCCGGGACTAACACAGATACGCAGTATTTT
J gene: TRBJ2-2; V gene: TRBV21-1; clone size: -; D gene: -; CDR3 protein: CASSKERRAHDLTGELFF; CDR3 DNA: TGTGCCAGCAGCAAAGAGCGGAGGGCCCACGACTTGACCGGGGAGCTGTTTTTT
J gene: TRBJ1-2; V gene: TRBV19; clone size: -; D gene: -; CDR3 protein: CATKVDTANYGYTF; CDR3 DNA: TGTGCCACCAAGGTGGACACCGCTAACTATGGCTACACCTTC
J gene: TRBJ2-1; V gene: TRBV4-2; clone size: -; D gene: TRBD2; CDR3 protein: CASSQVTSGKNEQFF; CDR3 DNA: TGTGCCAGCAGCCAAGTAACTAGCGGGAAAAATGAGCAGTTCTTC
J gene: TRBJ2-2; V gene: TRBV9; clone size: -; D gene: -; CDR3 protein: CASSVQGTGELFF; CDR3 DNA: TGTGCCAGCAGCGTACAGGGTACGGGGGAGCTGTTTTTT
J gene: TRBJ2-3; V gene: TRBV30; clone size: -; D gene: TRBD1; CDR3 protein: CAWSVGTGYTDTQYF; CDR3 DNA: TGTGCCTGGAGTGTAGGGACAGGTTACACAGATACGCAGTATTTT
J gene: TRBJ1-2; V gene: TRBV13; clone size: once; D gene: -; CDR3 protein: CASSRQRDYGYTF; CDR3 DNA: TGTGCCAGCAGCCGACAGAGAGACTATGGCTACACCTTC
J gene: TRBJ2-7; V gene: TRBV28; clone size: once; D gene: TRBD2; CDR3 protein: CASSRTSAYEQYF; CDR3 DNA: TGTGCCAGCAGTCGTACTAGCGCGTACGAGCAGTACTTC
J gene: TRBJ2-3; V gene: TRBV5-1; clone size: -; D gene: -; CDR3 protein: CASSLEGGWDTQYF; CDR3 DNA: TGCGCCAGCAGCTTAGAAGGGGGATGGGATACGCAGTATTTT
J gene: TRBJ1-2; V gene: TRBV4-2; clone size: once; D gene: -; CDR3 protein: CASSQALANYGYTF; CDR3 DNA: TGTGCCAGCAGCCAAGCTTTAGCTAACTATGGCTACACCTTC
J gene: TRBJ2-3; V gene: TRBV7-7; clone size: -; D gene: TRBD1; CDR3 protein: CASSRTGISTDTQYF; CDR3 DNA: TGTGCCAGCAGCCGGACAGGGATAAGCACAGATACGCAGTATTTT
J gene: TRBJ1-2; V gene: TRBV7-9; clone size: -; D gene: TRBD1; CDR3 protein: CASSLGQLNYGYTF; CDR3 DNA: TGTGCCAGCAGCTTGGGACAGCTTAACTATGGCTACACCTTC
J gene: TRBJ2-7; V gene: TRBV19; clone size: few; D gene: TRBD1; CDR3 protein: CASSTTGGPYEQYF; CDR3 DNA: TGTGCCAGTAGTACCACAGGGGGCCCCTACGAGCAGTACTTC
J gene: TRBJ2-7; V gene: TRBV7-2; clone size: -; D gene: TRBD1; CDR3 protein: CASSPSGTGIYEQYF; CDR3 DNA: TGTGCCAGCAGCCCCTCCGGGACAGGTATCTACGAGCAGTACTTC
J gene: TRBJ2-5; V gene: TRBV28; clone size: -; D gene: TRBD1; CDR3 protein: CASSHRGTVGIQTQYF; CDR3 DNA: TGTGCCAGCAGTCACCGAGGGACAGTAGGAATTCAGACCCAGTACTTC
J gene: TRBJ2-4; V gene: TRBV4-2; clone size: -; D gene: -; CDR3 protein: CASSQDFENIQYF; CDR3 DNA: TGTGCCAGCAGCCAAGATTTCGAAAACATTCAGTACTTC
J gene: TRBJ1-2; V gene: TRBV7-6; clone size: medium-sized; D gene: TRBD1; CDR3 protein: CASSLDRGTNYGYTF; CDR3 DNA: TGTGCCAGCAGCCTAGACAGGGGTACTAACTATGGCTACACCTTC
J gene: TRBJ1-3; V gene: TRBV7-9; clone size: -; D gene: -; CDR3 protein: CASSLVGGGPGNTIYF; CDR3 DNA: TGTGCCAGCAGCCTGGTAGGAGGAGGTCCTGGAAACACCATATATTTT
J gene: TRBJ2-1; V gene: TRBV7-2; clone size: medium-sized; D gene: -; CDR3 protein: CASSGRVGEQFF; CDR3 DNA: TGTGCCAGCAGCGGCCGGGTAGGTGAGCAGTTCTTC
J gene: TRBJ1-5; V gene: TRBV4-1; clone size: -; D gene: -; CDR3 protein: CASSPYPSGRSNQPQHF; CDR3 DNA: TGCGCCAGCAGCCCTTACCCGTCGGGTCGTAGCAATCAGCCCCAGCATTTT